This T cell receptor beta chain derives from a study of blood T cells in healthy people across ages. Researchers collected approximately 9.5 milliliters of peripheral blood from every single donor. The CDR3 covers 13 residues. Trimming took 6 bases from V and 2 from J, leaving 10 bases between them. Together with a sample-barcoded 5' primer, a J-beta primer mix was included in a second PCR lasting roughly 6 to 12 cycles. TCRdb analysed the 5' RACE reads with MiXCR anew, one entry per CDR3 protein. The table has about 1.4 million distinct CDR3 sequences, approximately 63% seen once. The J gene is TRBJ1-2, the V gene TRBV12-3 or TRBV12-4; no clear D. Sequencing input: blood. This receptor was taken from a young man in good health. CDR3 coding DNA: TGTGCCAGCAGGAAGGAAGGGAACTATGGCTACACCTTC. This gives the protein CASRKEGNYGYTF.